The following is a TCR beta chain sequence with its context. Its antigen is still unknown. The data derive from a study of T-cell reconstitution after alpha-beta-depleted transplantation in children. A library of TCRbeta sequences, prepared with unique molecular identifiers, was generated. One entry per CDR3 protein, called by TCRdb with MiXCR from the PCR reads. The sample carries 25,000 to 35,000 distinct CDR3 sequences, over 6.5% recorded once. Study results and caveats: By one year post-transplant, T-cell counts and diversity largely arose from T cells that were newly produced. Several hundred graft clones that had expanded were reportedly the source of alpha-beta T cells about two months after transplant.

The sequencing here drew on peripheral blood, taken 60 days after TCRalphabeta/CD19-depleted stem cell transplant. The clonotype originates from a child less than two years old who had a stem cell transplant for acute myeloid leukemia, so the T cells may come from the graft donor.

The CDR3 region is CATSQSGANVLTF. In DNA form, the CDR3 reads TGTGCCACCAGTCAGTCTGGGGCCAACGTCCTGACTTTC. The gene calls are TRBV24-1 and TRBJ2-6; D not certain. This CDR3 is 13 amino acids long. Looked up from germline, CDR1 is KGHDR and CDR2 is SFDVKD. The V end was cut by 6 bases, the J end by 1 base, with 3 bases between.